One sample yielded the 28 T cell receptor beta chains listed below, sequenced in a study of T cell repertoires in ileal Crohn's disease. Assay used: immunoSEQ multiplex PCR; TCRdb lists only in-frame clones, some missing. The top ten clones hold under 7.5% of a sample with about 15,000 clones, over 45% of them seen once. Sequences were obtained from ileal tissue. Every receptor here comes from an adult with Crohn's disease.

The chain recombines TRBV18 with TRBJ2-7; TRBD1 matches at 7 bases. The CDR3 runs 15 residues. The V segment lost 6 bases and the J segment 3 bases; nucleotides outside the gene matches: 11. Germline values: CDR1 KGHSH, CDR2 LQKENI. CDR3 in DNA: TGTGCCAGCTCCCCCCGACAGGGTATTTTCTACGAGCAGTACTTC. Protein: CASSPRQGIFYEQYF.

V gene TRBV27 combines with J gene TRBJ1-3, with TRBD1 matching over 10 bases. Germline CDR1 MNHEY, CDR2 SMNVEV (reference sequence). This CDR3 spans 16 amino acids. Trimming took 6 bases from V and 3 from J; bases not matched to a gene: 8. CDR3 nucleotide sequence: TGTGCCAGCAGGAGACAGGGGGCTGTGGGTGGAAACACCATATATTTT. It encodes CASRRQGAVGGNTIYF.

The J gene is TRBJ2-3, the V gene TRBV6-5, with D maybe TRBD2 (5 bases). The germline V gene encodes CDR1 MNHEY and CDR2 SVGAGI. The CDR3 sequence is 15 residues long. With 2 bases removed from V and 0 bases from J, the gap between germline ends came to 9 bases. The CDR3 sequence: CASSYGRLSTDTQYF. Written as DNA, the CDR3 is TGTGCCAGCAGTTACGGGAGACTTAGCACAGATACGCAGTATTTT.

The chain has TRBV7-9 and TRBJ2-1; tentative D call: TRBD2 (6 bases). The V gene's germline CDR1 is SEHNR and CDR2 FQNEAQ (reference sequence). Between the trimmed V and J ends, which lost 1 base and 9 bases, there was a span of 10 bases. CDR3 length: 13 amino acids. CDR3 in amino acids: CASSLGTTGEQFF. In DNA form, the CDR3 reads TGTGCCAGCAGCTTAGGGACTACCGGTGAGCAGTTCTTC.

This clone was detected a few times. The chain couples TRBV28 to TRBJ1-2; D gene unclear. Trimming took off 5 bases at V and 5 bases at J, with 21 bases between the two ends. Germline V gene sequence: CDR1 MDHEN, CDR2 SYDVKM. This CDR3 spans 16 amino acids. CDR3 in DNA: TGTGCCAGCAGTGAACGCCTTGGTGGCTCCGGGTATGGCTACACCTTC. Encoded protein: CASSERLGGSGYGYTF.

This chain uses TRBV4-3 with TRBJ2-7; TRBD1 agrees at 10 bases. The V segment lost 0 bases and the J segment 3 bases; nucleotides outside the gene matches: 5. There are 16 residues in the CDR3. The germline CDR1 and CDR2 sequences are LGHNA and YSLEER. The CDR3 region is CASSQDWGDRGYEQYF. For the CDR3, the DNA is TGCGCCAGCAGCCAAGATTGGGGGGACAGGGGCTACGAGCAGTACTTC.

The chain couples TRBV5-1 to TRBJ2-2; TRBD2 matches 8 bases. Germline V gene sequence: CDR1 SGHRS, CDR2 YFSETQ. There are 15 residues in the CDR3. With 1 base clipped from V and 5 bases from J, the junction kept 4 bases outside the gene matches. Written as DNA, the CDR3 is TGCGCCAGCAGCTTGACAGCGGGAGTAACCGGGGAGCTGTTTTTT. It codes for CASSLTAGVTGELFF.

This chain connects TRBV4-2 to TRBJ2-5; D is perhaps TRBD1 (6 bases). CDR3 size: 15 residues. V dropped 0 bases and J dropped 5 bases, with 13 bases sitting between them. In germline, CDR1 is LGHNA, CDR2 YNFKEQ. CDR3 coding DNA: TGTGCCAGCAGCCAAGATGGAGGACAGAGGGAGACCCAGTACTTC. This gives the protein CASSQDGGQRETQYF.

The chain combines TRBV27 with TRBJ2-3; the match to TRBD2 covers 8 bases. V gave up 4 bases and J gave up 6 bases; unmatched junction bases: 9. The CDR3 spans 15 residues. Germline V CDR1 and CDR2: MNHEY, SMNVEV (reference sequence). The CDR3 sequence is CASSSLSGGGDTQYF. Here the CDR3 DNA reads TGTGCCAGCAGTTCACTAAGCGGGGGCGGGGATACGCAGTATTTT.

The chain couples TRBV5-4 to TRBJ1-3, with 11 positions matching TRBD1. Unmatched junction bases numbered 3, after V lost 3 bases and J lost 4 bases. CDR3 length equals 15 residues. CDR1 and CDR2 from the germline V gene are SGHNT and YYREEE (reference sequence). This CDR3 reads CASSSGQGDGNTIYF. CDR3 nucleotide sequence: TGTGCCAGCAGCTCGGGACAGGGGGACGGAAACACCATATATTTT.

This chain joins TRBV2 and TRBJ1-5; tentative D call: TRBD1 (6 bases). CDR1 is SNHLY and CDR2 is FYNNEI in the germline V gene. V was trimmed by 5 bases and J by 7 bases, leaving 9 bases between them. CDR3 length: 12 amino acids. The CDR3 spells CASSSTGQPQHF. The CDR3, as DNA: TGTGCCAGCAGTTCAACAGGGCAGCCCCAGCATTTT. The complete variable domain, with remaining parts taken from reference TRBV2 and TRBJ1-5, reads EPEVTQTPSHQVTQMGQEVILRCVPISNHLYFYWYRQILGQKVEFLVSFYNNEISEKSEIFDDQFSVERPDGSNFTLKIRSTKLEDSAMYFCASSSTGQPQHFGDGTRLSIL.

This rearrangement joins TRBV6-6 to TRBJ1-6; 9 bases are shared with TRBD1. Germline CDR1 MNHNY, CDR2 SVGAGI (reference sequence). Trimming removed 6 bases from V and 6 bases from J; junction bases left unmatched: 9. CDR3 length equals 16 residues. Here the CDR3 DNA reads TGTGCCAGCAGAACCCAGACAGGGGGAAGTAATTCACCCCTCCACTTT. The encoded protein is CASRTQTGGSNSPLHF.

Judged by abundance, this clone is medium-sized. This chain joins TRBV7-4 and TRBJ2-3, with 10 bases aligning to TRBD2. This CDR3 has 16 residues. V gave up 3 bases and J gave up 5 bases; unmatched junction bases: 8. CDR1 and CDR2 (germline): SGHVT, SQSDAQ. The CDR3 reads CASSFQREGLEDTQYF. The DNA for the CDR3 is TGTGCCAGCAGCTTCCAGCGGGAGGGCCTGGAAGATACGCAGTATTTT.

In its sample, this clone was seen a few times. This CDR3 reads CSVDRLNNEQFF. CDR3 DNA: TGCAGCGTTGATCGACTGAACAATGAGCAGTTCTTC. This chain uses TRBV29-1 with TRBJ2-1; no clear D gene. CDR3 length equals 12 residues. Germline values: CDR1 SQVTM, CDR2 ANQGSEA. V was trimmed by 3 bases and J by 5 bases, leaving 8 bases between them.

The chain carries TRBV7-9 and TRBJ2-1; TRBD2 is a possible D gene (6 bases). The CDR3 is 15 residues long. Germline CDR1 SEHNR, CDR2 FQNEAQ (reference sequence). The V end was cut by 4 bases, the J end by 2 bases, with 12 bases between. The CDR3 loop is CASSSLGLTYNEQFF. CDR3 DNA: TGTGCCAGCAGCTCCCTGGGACTTACCTACAATGAGCAGTTCTTC.

This clone was recorded a few times. The chain employs TRBV11-3 and TRBJ2-1; a weak D match, TRBD2 (6 bases). From germline, CDR1 is SGHNT and CDR2 YENEEA. Trimming shortened V by 5 bases and J by 5 bases, and 16 bases separated the two germline ends. The CDR3 extends over 15 amino acids. CDR3 sequence (DNA): TGTGCCAGCAGCCCCGGAGGGAGAATGGACAATGAGCAGTTCTTC. This translates into CASSPGGRMDNEQFF.

V gene TRBV7-9 combines with J gene TRBJ2-1; 8 positions agree with TRBD2. Losses at the gene ends were 7 bases for V and 3 bases for J; bases not matched to a gene: 8. Per germline, CDR1 SEHNR and CDR2 FQNEAQ (reference sequence). The CDR3 runs to 15 residues. The CDR3 protein is CASTTTGTSYNEQFF. The CDR3 DNA reads as TGTGCCAGCACGACCACCGGGACTAGCTACAATGAGCAGTTCTTC.

The chain employs TRBV28 and TRBJ1-2, with D possibly being TRBD1 (5 bases). Per germline, CDR1 MDHEN and CDR2 SYDVKM. V was clipped by 3 bases and J by 8 bases, with 13 bases between them. This CDR3 region has 13 residues. CDR3 bases: TGTGCCAGCAGTTTGTTGGGGCCTCCGGGCTACACCTTC. Its protein product is CASSLLGPPGYTF.

The CDR3 DNA reads as TGCGCCAGCAGGTATAAGGAGGAGACCCAGTACTTC. This codes for CASRYKEETQYF. This rearrangement joins TRBV5-1 to TRBJ2-5; D remains unclear. CDR3 length equals 12 residues. The V and J ends lost 5 bases and 5 bases respectively, with 10 bases between them. Germline-derived CDR1 and CDR2 are SGHRS and YFSETQ.

This chain uses TRBV7-9 with TRBJ1-5; 7 bases line up with TRBD1. Trimming cost V 5 bases and J 4 bases; bases outside gene matches: 5. The CDR3 is 14 residues long. CDR1 is SEHNR and CDR2 is FQNEAQ in the germline V gene (reference sequence). CDR3 residues: CASSDEGANQPQHF. As DNA, the CDR3 is TGTGCCAGCAGCGACGAGGGGGCTAATCAGCCCCAGCATTTT.

This rearrangement joins TRBV27 to TRBJ2-5, with D perhaps matching TRBD2 (5 bases). The germline gives CDR1 MNHEY, CDR2 SMNVEV (reference sequence). V was trimmed by 3 bases and J by 5 bases, leaving 10 bases between them. This CDR3 contains 13 residues. The CDR3 is CASSFIPGETQYF. The CDR3 DNA reads as TGTGCCAGCAGTTTTATCCCGGGGGAGACCCAGTACTTC.

J is TRBJ2-1 and V is TRBV19; TRBD2 is a possible D gene (6 bases). Germline V lookup: CDR1 LNHDA, CDR2 SQIVND (reference sequence). The CDR3 consists of 15 residues. V gave up 10 bases and J gave up 4 bases, with 20 bases separating them. CDR3 sequence reads: CATHPAGSGYNEQFF. The DNA of the CDR3 is TGTGCCACTCACCCCGCGGGGAGTGGGTACAATGAGCAGTTCTTC.

The sample holds a few counts of this clone. The DNA for the CDR3 is TGTGCCAGCAGCTCCGATCGCGGGACCCACCCCTACAATGAGCAGTTCTTC. This translates into CASSSDRGTHPYNEQFF. J is TRBJ2-1 and V is TRBV7-2; D perhaps matches TRBD2 (6 bases). CDR1 is SGHTA and CDR2 is FQGNSA in the germline V gene. Trimming stripped 4 bases from V and 2 bases from J, with 18 bases between. This CDR3 contains 17 residues.

The J gene is TRBJ1-5, the V gene TRBV28, with 7 bases matching TRBD1. Looked up from germline, CDR1 is MDHEN and CDR2 is SYDVKM. The trim removed 6 bases at V and 8 bases at J, leaving 13 bases unmatched. The CDR3 is 15 residues long. CDR3 coding DNA: TGTGCCAGCAGACGAGGGACAGCGATGGGTGAGCCCCAGCATTTT. Protein product: CASRRGTAMGEPQHF.

In this sample, this clone is medium-sized. The chain is built from TRBV9 and TRBJ1-2; D ambiguous. Trimming pared 0 bases from V and 5 bases from J, leaving 14 bases between. Germline values: CDR1 SGDLS, CDR2 YYNGEE. The CDR3 is 15 residues long. CDR3 sequence reads: CASSVGPLVQYGYTF. As DNA, the CDR3 is TGTGCCAGCAGCGTAGGGCCATTGGTACAGTATGGCTACACCTTC.

The chain has TRBV6-5 and TRBJ2-1; 10 nucleotides match TRBD2. CDR1 and CDR2 from the germline V gene are MNHEY and SVGAGI. The CDR3 is 15 amino acids. With 5 bases clipped from V and 1 base from J, the junction kept 2 bases outside the gene matches. CDR3 amino acids: CASSRTSGSYNEQFF. CDR3 nucleotide sequence: TGTGCCAGCAGTCGGACTAGCGGATCCTACAATGAGCAGTTCTTC.

This clone was seen only once. This sequence joins TRBV2 and TRBJ2-7; 10 nucleotides match TRBD2. This CDR3 is built from 16 residues. Germline lookup yields CDR1 SNHLY and CDR2 FYNNEI. Unmatched junction bases numbered 11, after V lost 6 bases and J lost 3 bases. The CDR3 nucleotides are TGTGCCAGCAGCAGACTAGCGGGCCTCTCTTACTACGAGCAGTACTTC. Protein product: CASSRLAGLSYYEQYF.

V and J are TRBV9 and TRBJ2-7; TRBD2 aligns across 10 bases. The germline CDR1 and CDR2 sequences are SGDLS and YYNGEE. With 2 bases clipped from V and 0 bases from J, the junction kept 5 bases outside the gene matches. This CDR3 spans 16 amino acids. The CDR3 protein is CASSVGGLADSYEQYF. Here the CDR3 DNA reads TGTGCCAGCAGCGTGGGAGGACTAGCGGACTCCTACGAGCAGTACTTC.